Listed below are T cell receptor beta chains from one sample, sequenced in a study of T-cell reconstitution after alpha-beta-depleted transplantation in children. Each CDR3 protein gets one entry after TCRdb re-called the PCR reads with MiXCR. The data hold around 700,000 distinct CDR3 sequences, with under 15% observed a single time. The sample in question was PBMCs, obtained before TCRalphabeta/CD19-depleted stem cell transplant. These receptors all come from a girl aged 2 to 10 with congenital amegakaryocytic thrombocytopenia, due to receive a stem cell transplant. The CDR3 runs from the conserved cysteine through the conserved F or W. The order of the fields is D gene, J gene, CDR3 length, V gene, clone size, CDR3 protein, CDR3 DNA. The D gene is left open where the match is weak. Clone size appears in some rows only: once, few, many, or a class for an expanded clone.

D gene: NA; J gene: TRBJ2-7; CDR3 length: 17; V gene: TRBV2; clone size: many; CDR3 protein: CASSEESYRDIPYEQYF; CDR3 DNA: TGTGCCAGCAGTGAAGAGTCCTACAGGGATATCCCCTACGAGCAGTACTTC
D gene: NA; J gene: TRBJ2-1; CDR3 length: 12; V gene: TRBV12-3/TRBV12-4; clone size: many; CDR3 protein: CASSLSNSDRFF; CDR3 DNA: TGTGCCAGCAGTTTATCGAATTCAGATCGGTTCTTC
D gene: NA; J gene: TRBJ2-2; CDR3 length: 14; V gene: TRBV20-1; clone size: many; CDR3 protein: CSAARFPNTGELFF; CDR3 DNA: TGCAGTGCTGCTAGATTCCCGAACACCGGGGAGCTGTTTTTT
D gene: NA; J gene: TRBJ2-2; CDR3 length: 13; V gene: TRBV10-3; clone size: NA; CDR3 protein: CAISGPSWGELFF; CDR3 DNA: TGTGCCATCAGTGGCCCGTCTTGGGGGGAGCTGTTTTTT
D gene: NA; J gene: TRBJ2-7; CDR3 length: 14; V gene: TRBV5-6; clone size: many; CDR3 protein: CASRKTGSTYEQYF; CDR3 DNA: TGTGCCAGCAGGAAGACAGGATCAACCTACGAGCAGTACTTC
D gene: TRBD2; J gene: TRBJ2-1; CDR3 length: 14; V gene: TRBV5-1; clone size: many; CDR3 protein: CASSLVAGRDEQFF; CDR3 DNA: TGCGCCAGCAGCTTGGTTGCCGGGAGGGATGAGCAGTTCTTC
D gene: TRBD1; J gene: TRBJ1-1; CDR3 length: 11; V gene: TRBV27; clone size: NA; CDR3 protein: CASSRGQQAFF; CDR3 DNA: TGTGCCAGCAGCCGGGGACAGCAAGCTTTCTTT
D gene: TRBD2; J gene: TRBJ2-7; CDR3 length: 14; V gene: TRBV4-1; clone size: few; CDR3 protein: CASSQVLAGYEQYF; CDR3 DNA: TGCGCCAGCAGCCAAGTGCTAGCGGGATACGAGCAGTACTTC
D gene: NA; J gene: TRBJ2-7; CDR3 length: 13; V gene: TRBV7-9; clone size: few; CDR3 protein: CASTPTGNYEQYF; CDR3 DNA: TGTGCCAGCACCCCCACAGGGAACTACGAGCAGTACTTC
D gene: NA; J gene: TRBJ1-4; CDR3 length: 11; V gene: TRBV7-9; clone size: many; CDR3 protein: CASTPNEKLFF; CDR3 DNA: TGTGCCAGTACACCCAATGAAAAACTGTTTTTT
D gene: NA; J gene: TRBJ2-2; CDR3 length: 15; V gene: TRBV5-1; clone size: many; CDR3 protein: CASSASARNSGELFF; CDR3 DNA: TGCGCCAGCAGCGCCTCAGCGCGCAACTCCGGGGAGCTGTTTTTT
D gene: NA; J gene: TRBJ1-1; CDR3 length: 14; V gene: TRBV12-3/TRBV12-4; clone size: few; CDR3 protein: CASRDRGGYTEAFF; CDR3 DNA: TGTGCCAGCAGAGACCGGGGGGGGTACACTGAAGCTTTCTTT
D gene: NA; J gene: TRBJ2-3; CDR3 length: 16; V gene: TRBV10-3; clone size: few; CDR3 protein: CAISPGEGDPKNTQYF; CDR3 DNA: TGTGCCATCAGCCCCGGAGAGGGGGATCCTAAGAATACGCAGTATTTT
D gene: TRBD2; J gene: TRBJ2-1; CDR3 length: 16; V gene: TRBV7-9; clone size: NA; CDR3 protein: CASSLVGTRSYVEQFF; CDR3 DNA: TGTGCCAGCAGCTTAGTGGGGACTAGGAGTTACGTTGAGCAGTTCTTC
D gene: TRBD1; J gene: TRBJ2-3; CDR3 length: 16; V gene: TRBV29-1; clone size: many; CDR3 protein: CSVLGQGGMRTDTQYF; CDR3 DNA: TGCAGCGTTCTGGGACAGGGGGGAATGAGGACAGATACGCAGTATTTT
D gene: TRBD2; J gene: TRBJ2-7; CDR3 length: 16; V gene: TRBV28; clone size: many; CDR3 protein: CASSYGLAGVTYEQYF; CDR3 DNA: TGTGCCAGCAGCTACGGACTAGCGGGAGTGACCTACGAGCAGTACTTC
D gene: TRBD1; J gene: TRBJ2-1; CDR3 length: 17; V gene: TRBV4-1; clone size: many; CDR3 protein: CASSQYPQGILKDEQFF; CDR3 DNA: TGCGCCAGCAGCCAATACCCACAGGGGATCCTGAAGGATGAGCAGTTCTTC